These 3 T cell receptor beta chains were all obtained from the same sample, sequenced in a study of Ad26.COV2.S vaccination and SARS-CoV-2 variants. The treatment: approximately 18 received Ad26.COV2.S at low or high dose, single or two shots; roughly 5 received placebo; per-sample allocation not given. The study sampled participants on day 63 after the first vaccine or placebo injection. Using immunoSEQ multiplex PCR, the repertoire was profiled, and TCRdb retains in-frame clones only, with some absent. The profile shows more than 250,000 clones, around 87% of them singletons. The specimen comprised peripheral blood, sampled in a trial of Ad26.COV2.S vaccine versus placebo. These receptors came from a person aged 18 to 65 who received the Ad26.COV2.S COVID-19 vaccine or a placebo.

This chain links TRBV7-9 with TRBJ2-7, with D possibly matching TRBD1 (6 bases). Looked up from germline, CDR1 is SEHNR and CDR2 is FQNEAQ (reference sequence). The CDR3 covers 17 residues. Deletions cut 2 bases from V and 3 bases from J, with 20 bases between. The CDR3 DNA reads TGTGCCAGCAGCTTAATGGTGACAGGAAACAAGCACTACGAGCAGTACTTC. Translated: CASSLMVTGNKHYEQYF.

The V gene is TRBV2, the J gene TRBJ2-3; D is perhaps TRBD2 (5 bases). The V gene lost 0 bases and the J gene lost 4 bases, with 8 bases spanning the gap. The germline V gene encodes CDR1 SNHLY and CDR2 FYNNEI. The CDR3 runs 14 residues. The CDR3 DNA follows: TGTGCCAGCAGTGAAGCGGGAGCGGCAGATACGCAGTATTTT. Its translation: CASSEAGAADTQYF.

A remark on this clone: Additional DNA sequences in this sample encode the identical CDR3. V and J are TRBV4-1 and TRBJ1-2, with 7 bases matching TRBD1. V was clipped by 1 base and J by 2 bases; unmatched bases: 1. The germline V gene has CDR1 MGHRA and CDR2 YSYEKL. The CDR3 spans 14 residues. The CDR3 spells CASSQAGQNYGYTF. The CDR3 DNA sequence: TGCGCCAGCAGCCAAGCGGGACAGAACTATGGCTACACCTTC.